This TCR beta chain originates from a study of blood T cell repertoires in COVID-19. Study background: Some COVID-19 samples were acute and others convalescent; all came from the United States, Italy and Spain. Sample material is recorded as cDNA or gDNA derived from T cells, B-cell-depleted T cells, or PBMCs.

The CDR3 has 16 residues. Per the germline V gene, CDR1 is MNHEY and CDR2 is SVGAGI. Trimming removed 0 bases from V and 0 bases from J, with 11 bases in between. Per the authors' pipeline: Nucleated cell counts were estimated from reference gene primer amplification. TCRdb keeps only in-frame clones here, not all; method: immunoSEQ multiplex PCR. V, J and clone size are taken as reported in that table, and D and trimming were inferred from the DNA itself. Of over 200,000 clones listed, over 75% were seen once; the top ten hold 1.9%. This TCR derives from a man aged 35 to 55 with active or convalescent COVID-19. The specimen sequenced was peripheral blood. The chain carries TRBV6-5 and TRBJ1-1; tentative D call: TRBD1 (5 bases). The CDR3 sequence: CASSYSAGPMNTEAFF. CDR3 DNA sequence: TGTGCCAGCAGTTACTCGGCAGGGCCCATGAACACTGAAGCTTTCTTT.